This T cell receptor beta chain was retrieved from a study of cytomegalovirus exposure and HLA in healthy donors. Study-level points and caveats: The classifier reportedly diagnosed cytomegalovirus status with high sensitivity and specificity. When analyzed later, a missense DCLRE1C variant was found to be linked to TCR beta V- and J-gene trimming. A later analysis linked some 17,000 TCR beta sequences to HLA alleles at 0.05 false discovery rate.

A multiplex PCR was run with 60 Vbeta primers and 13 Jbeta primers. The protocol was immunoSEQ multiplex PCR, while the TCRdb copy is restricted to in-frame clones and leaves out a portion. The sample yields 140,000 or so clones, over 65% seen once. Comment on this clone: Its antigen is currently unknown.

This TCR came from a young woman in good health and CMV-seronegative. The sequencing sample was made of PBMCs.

The CDR3 region is CASSLWWQASNQPQHF. In nucleotides, the CDR3 is TGTGCCAGCAGTTTATGGTGGCAGGCGAGCAATCAGCCCCAGCATTTT. The chain recombines TRBV28 with TRBJ1-5; D gene uncertain. Germline lookup yields CDR1 MDHEN and CDR2 SYDVKM. The CDR3 length is 16 residues. V was clipped by 0 bases and J by 1 base, with 10 bases between them.